Each of the 9 T cell receptor beta chains below was sequenced from the same sample in a study of cytomegalovirus exposure and HLA in healthy donors. Use of 60 Vbeta and 13 Jbeta primers characterized the PCR. TCRdb's table, derived via immunoSEQ multiplex PCR, lists solely in-frame clones and lacks some. The sample lists 150,000 to 200,000 clones, more than 75% occurring once. The sample comprised PBMCs. The receptor source for this set is a girl under three years old in good health and CMV-seronegative.

This chain links TRBV14 with TRBJ1-2, with 10 bases that match TRBD1. Germline V gene lookup returns CDR1 SGHDN and CDR2 FVKESK. The CDR3 contains 16 residues. V was clipped by 1 base and J by 3 bases; unmatched bases: 5. CDR3 nucleotide sequence: TGTGCCAGCAGCCAAGTCTACGGGACAGGGGACTATGGCTACACCTTC. Amino acid sequence: CASSQVYGTGDYGYTF.

The chain joins TRBV9 to TRBJ1-4; no reliable D call. The CDR3 has 13 amino acids. The V end lost 7 bases, the J end lost 0 bases, and 7 bases lay between the germline ends. CDR1 and CDR2 (germline): SGDLS, YYNGEE. CDR3 loop: CASVSSTNEKLFF. Written as DNA, the CDR3 is TGTGCCAGCGTGAGCTCAACTAATGAAAAACTGTTTTTT.

This clone was found once. The gene calls are TRBV7-2 and TRBJ1-2; tentative D call: TRBD1 (5 bases). Germline loops: CDR1 SGHTA, CDR2 FQGNSA. With 5 bases removed from V and 4 bases from J, the gap between germline ends came to 11 bases. The length of the CDR3 is 13 residues. The CDR3: CASSPGSGYGYTF. The DNA of the CDR3 is TGTGCCAGCAGCCCAGGGTCTGGCTATGGCTACACCTTC.

This chain joins TRBV18 and TRBJ2-3; TRBD2 might be the D (5 bases). Between the trimmed V and J ends, which lost 5 bases and 0 bases, there was a span of 9 bases. The CDR3 is 14 amino acids. Per the germline V gene, CDR1 is KGHSH and CDR2 is LQKENI. In nucleotides, the CDR3 is TGTGCCAGCTCAGTGAGGGAAAGCACAGATACGCAGTATTTT. Translating gives CASSVRESTDTQYF.

The V gene is TRBV5-6, the J gene TRBJ2-3, with a weak D call TRBD1 (6 bases). V gave up 4 bases and J gave up 2 bases, with 14 bases separating them. This CDR3 spans 15 amino acids. Germline values: CDR1 SGHDT, CDR2 YYEEEE. The CDR3 nucleotides read TGTGCCAGCAGCCCGAGTGGGGGCGTCACAGATACGCAGTATTTT. It translates to CASSPSGGVTDTQYF. Together with reference TRBV5-6 and TRBJ2-3, the CDR3 gives the full variable domain: DAGVTQSPTHLIKTRGQQVTLRCSPKSGHDTVSWYQQALGQGPQFIFQYYEEEERQRGNFPDRFSGHQFPNYSSELNVNALLLGDSALYLCASSPSGGVTDTQYFGPGTRLTVL.

Comment on this clone: In the same sample, other DNA sequences code for this CDR3. The rearrangement links TRBV7-9 to TRBJ1-1; D is unresolved. CDR1 is SEHNR, CDR2 FQNEAQ, per germline (reference sequence). The V and J ends lost 5 bases and 11 bases respectively, with 24 bases between them. CDR3 length: 15 residues. The CDR3 nucleotides read TGTGCCAGCAGCAACCTGACGGGGTCCTCGATTGGGGCTTTCTTT. The encoded protein is CASSNLTGSSIGAFF.

V usage is TRBV12-5 and J usage is TRBJ2-3; 7 bases are a match to TRBD1. The CDR3 length is 14 residues. Germline CDR1 LGHNT, CDR2 FRNRAP. With V trimmed by 3 bases and J by 1 base, 1 base remained unmatched. The CDR3 region has the DNA TGTGCTAGTGGTTTAGGACAGGGCACAGATACGCAGTATTTT. It specifies CASGLGQGTDTQYF.

In regard to this clone: Mismatch with germline at one junction end may stem from a read error. This chain uses TRBV7-9 with TRBJ2-7; 12 nucleotides line up with TRBD1. Germline CDR1 reads SEHNR; CDR2 reads FQNEAQ (reference sequence). This CDR3 has 15 residues. This chain's CDR3 is CSSSLGGQGAQEQYF. The CDR3 region has the DNA TGTTCCAGCAGCTTGGGGGGACAGGGGGCGCAAGAGCAGTACTTC. Based on the CDR3 plus reference TRBV7-9 and TRBJ2-7, the full variable domain is DTGVSQNPRHKITKRGQNVTFRCDPISEHNRLYWYRQTLGQGPEFLTYFQNEAQLEKSRLLSDRFSAERPKGSFSTLEIQRTEQGDSAMYLCSSSLGGQGAQEQYFGPGTRLTVT.

This rearrangement joins TRBV4-2 to TRBJ2-7; perhaps TRBD2 as D (6 bases). CDR3 length: 15 residues. V was cut by 0 bases and J by 4 bases, with 13 bases left in between. CDR1 and CDR2 from the germline V gene are LGHNA and YNFKEQ. CDR3 in DNA: TGTGCCAGCAGCCAAGAGGGGCGGGCGGGATACGAGCAGTACTTC. Protein product: CASSQEGRAGYEQYF.